The 6 T cell receptor beta chains reported below all come from one sample, sequenced in a study of a mutant IDH1 vaccine in newly diagnosed glioma. Method: immunoSEQ multiplex PCR; TCRdb's copy keeps in-frame clones and lacks some. This table has about 61,000 clones, 80% appearing once. These receptors lack a known antigen. The time point is: week 11, during vaccination. Doses comprised 300 ug of mutant IDH1 20-mer peptide each, plus topical imiquimod. The specimen was PBMCs, collected from a glioma patient whose treatment included an IDH1 peptide vaccine. All receptors derive from a man aged 50 to 60 with glioma.

The CDR3 DNA reads as TGTGCCAGCAGTTATAATCATGAGCAGTTCTTC. Amino acids: CASSYNHEQFF. The genes are TRBV2 and TRBJ2-1; D gene uncertain. The germline V gene has CDR1 SNHLY and CDR2 FYNNEI. This CDR3 comprises 11 residues. Between the trimmed V and J ends, which lost 5 bases and 8 bases, there was a span of 7 bases.

Comments on this clone: Other DNA variants within this sample encode the same CDR3. The V gene is TRBV19, the J gene TRBJ2-1, with D unresolved. This CDR3 is built from 11 residues. The V end lost 3 bases, the J end lost 7 bases, and 4 bases lay between the germline ends. Looked up from germline, CDR1 is LNHDA and CDR2 is SQIVND (reference sequence). The CDR3 DNA follows: TGTGCCAGTAGTATTGGGAATGAGCAGTTCTTC. Amino acids: CASSIGNEQFF.

This chain uses TRBV5-6 with TRBJ2-3; possibly TRBD2 for D (6 bases). Germline V gene data show CDR1 as SGHDT and CDR2 as YYEEEE. The CDR3 spans 13 residues. V was clipped by 0 bases and J by 10 bases, with 12 bases between them. The DNA for the CDR3 is TGTGCCAGCAGCTTGGGGGGGGTTTGGGCGCAGTATTTT. Protein: CASSLGGVWAQYF.

This chain uses TRBV28 with TRBJ2-2; 8 bases are a match to TRBD1. J gave up 4 bases and V 8 bases, and 9 bases lay outside the gene matches. CDR1 and CDR2 (germline): MDHEN, SYDVKM. The length of the CDR3 is 15 residues. CDR3 protein: CASGRRTGSTGELFF. DNA for the CDR3: TGTGCCAGCGGACGGAGGACAGGGAGCACCGGGGAGCTGTTTTTT. Supplemented by reference TRBV28 and TRBJ2-2, the full variable domain reads DVKVTQSSRYLVKRTGEKVFLECVQDMDHENMFWYRQDPGLGLRLIYFSYDVKMKEKGDIPEGYSVSREKKERFSLILESASTNQTSMYLCASGRRTGSTGELFFGEGSRLTVL.

This clone was recorded a few times. The chain uses TRBV25-1 and TRBJ1-6, with D perhaps matching TRBD1 (6 bases). Germline CDR1 MGHDK, CDR2 SYGVNS. The V and J ends lost 1 base and 5 bases respectively, with 6 bases between them. CDR3 length: 14 amino acids. CDR3 region: CASSESGDNSPLHF. For the CDR3, the DNA is TGTGCCAGCAGTGAATCAGGGGATAATTCACCCCTCCACTTT.

This clone has more than one count but fewer than ten. This chain joins TRBV19 and TRBJ1-5; 7 nucleotides line up with TRBD1. The germline gives CDR1 LNHDA, CDR2 SQIVND (reference sequence). J gave up 6 bases and V 5 bases, and 22 bases lay outside the gene matches. This CDR3 contains 19 residues. The CDR3 nucleotides read TGTGCCAGTAGTCCCTTTCCCAGGTCGGCAGGGGGAGGGAGTCAGCCCCAGCATTTT. Amino acid sequence: CASSPFPRSAGGGSQPQHF. The full variable domain, in which reference TRBV19 and TRBJ1-5 provide the parts outside the CDR3, is DGGITQSPKYLFRKEGQNVTLSCEQNLNHDAMYWYRQDPGQGLRLIYYSQIVNDFQKGDIAEGYSVSREKKESFPLTVTSAQKNPTAFYLCASSPFPRSAGGGSQPQHFGDGTRLSIL.